The count of the clone carrying this TCR beta chain is one. Method: immunoSEQ multiplex PCR; TCRdb's copy keeps in-frame clones and lacks some. This repertoire shows approximately 47,000 clones, 65% to 80% found once; its top ten account for roughly 9.4%. This sample is drawn from a study of T cells in tumors after PD-1 blockade. Study at large: Some patients also took daily vismodegib 150 mg during anti-PD-1 treatment.

Germline V CDR1 and CDR2: SQVTM, ANQGSEA. The V and J ends lost 3 bases and 3 bases, in that order; junction bases with no gene match: 4. This CDR3 is 15 amino acids long. This rearrangement joins TRBV29-1 to TRBJ2-1; 11 bases line up with TRBD2. The sequence came from a human donor with advanced basal cell or squamous cell carcinoma (not recorded which). Sample: PBMCs, taken before anti-PD-1 therapy. CDR3 region: CSVDPGTSGYNEQFF. Here the CDR3 DNA reads TGCAGCGTTGATCCCGGGACTAGCGGCTACAATGAGCAGTTCTTC.